The TCR beta chain described here comes from a study of blood T cells in healthy people across ages. Isolated PBMCs totaled at least 7 million in each sample. This clonotype was counted between two and nine times. A J-beta primer mix and a sample-barcoded 5' primer were used in a second PCR of about 7 to 11 cycles. Each TCR beta cDNA got a 12-nucleotide random molecular identifier. TCRdb redid the calling of the 5' RACE reads with MiXCR, one entry per CDR3 protein. The sample has 650,000 to 1,000,000 distinct CDR3 sequences; around 36% are singletons. This CDR3 is 13 amino acids long. CDR1 and CDR2 (germline): MGHRA, YSYEKL. Trimming shortened V by 2 bases and J by 14 bases, and 16 bases separated the two germline ends.

This receptor was taken from a man between 18 and 29 years old in good health. The sequenced sample consisted of blood. V is TRBV4-1 and J is TRBJ2-1, with a possible D match to TRBD2 (6 bases). In DNA, the CDR3 is TGCGCCAGCAGCCAAATGGGACTCACTGGAGAGTTCTTC. Its protein is CASSQMGLTGEFF.